Below, 27 T cell receptor beta chains from the same sample are listed, as sequenced in a study of T cell repertoires in cytomegalovirus infection. Antigens for these TCRs are unknown. TCRdb called the reads again in MiXCR, with one record for every CDR3 protein. The sample carries about 160,000 distinct CDR3 sequences, roughly 21% recorded once. Sample: CD8+ T cells from cultured PBMCs, taken from culture after CMV antigen stimulation. The receptors derive from a human donor in good health (CMV status not recorded). Some clones in this sample may be carry-over from other donors' samples.

The CDR3 DNA is TGTGCCAGCAGCTTAGAATCGAGGAATACGCAGTATTTT. Translation: CASSLESRNTQYF. The chain is built from TRBV7-6 and TRBJ2-3; no clear D gene. The V gene's germline CDR1 is SGHVS and CDR2 FNYEAQ. Trimming shortened V by 1 base and J by 7 bases, and 9 bases separated the two germline ends. CDR3 length: 13 amino acids.

This chain joins TRBV4-1 and TRBJ2-2, with D uncertain. This CDR3 region has 15 residues. V was cut by 1 base and J by 1 base, with 7 bases left in between. Germline CDR1 MGHRA, CDR2 YSYEKL. This CDR3 is CASSQGGENTGELFF. Written as DNA, the CDR3 is TGCGCCAGCAGCCAAGGGGGTGAGAACACCGGGGAGCTGTTTTTT.

This clonotype was seen many times. The rearrangement links TRBV4-3 to TRBJ1-4; D unclear. Trimming left V 0 bases short and J 0 bases short, with 5 bases between. Germline CDR1 reads LGHNA; CDR2 reads YSLEER. This CDR3 contains 15 residues. The CDR3 DNA follows: TGCGCCAGCAGCCAAGACGGTACAACTAATGAAAAACTGTTTTTT. Translated: CASSQDGTTNEKLFF.

In this sample, this clonotype turned up a few times. CDR3 sequence: CASRGQGESYEQYF. CDR3 nucleotides: TGTGCCAGCAGGGGACAGGGGGAATCCTACGAGCAGTACTTC. The chain is built from TRBV19 and TRBJ2-7; 11 nucleotides agree with TRBD1. The junction had 5 bases not matched to a gene; V was cut back by 9 bases and J by 1 base. Looked up from germline, CDR1 is LNHDA and CDR2 is SQIVND (reference sequence). The CDR3 covers 14 residues.

This clonotype has a count of ten or more. The gene calls are TRBV12-3 or TRBV12-4 and TRBJ2-6; weak D call: TRBD2 (6 bases). V lost 5 bases and J lost 6, with 17 bases in between. The CDR3 is 16 amino acids. The CDR3 DNA reads as TGTGCCAGCAGTCGGATGCCGCGGGGCTCGGCCAACGTCCTGACTTTC. Its translation: CASSRMPRGSANVLTF.

In its sample, this clonotype was seen a few times. This CDR3 reads CAIRRQRNQPQHF. The CDR3 nucleotides read TGTGCCATCAGGAGACAGAGGAATCAGCCCCAGCATTTT. The gene calls are TRBV10-3 and TRBJ1-5; TRBD1 might be the D (5 bases). Between the trimmed V and J ends, which lost 6 bases and 4 bases, there was a span of 10 bases. This CDR3 is 13 amino acids long. Germline V CDR1 and CDR2: ENHRY, SYGVKD.

This clonotype appeared a few times. The rearrangement links TRBV7-2 to TRBJ1-2; 7 bases agree with TRBD1. The J segment lost 8 bases and the V segment lost 5 bases, leaving 14 bases of the junction unmatched. The CDR3 is 15 amino acids. Germline CDR1 SGHTA, CDR2 FQGNSA. CDR3 bases: TGTGCCAGCAGCAATCGGGCCCAGGGGGTCGGGGGCTACACCTTC. It codes for CASSNRAQGVGGYTF.

The V gene is TRBV11-2, the J gene TRBJ2-1; D is possibly TRBD1 (6 bases). Trimming shortened V by 1 base and J by 1 base, and 11 bases separated the two germline ends. Germline V CDR1 and CDR2: SGHAT, FQNNGV. The CDR3 covers 16 residues. CDR3 amino acids: CASSLGQDLSYNEQFF. CDR3 DNA: TGTGCCAGCAGCTTAGGACAGGACTTGTCCTACAATGAGCAGTTCTTC.

The V gene is TRBV7-9, the J gene TRBJ1-5; D perhaps matches TRBD1 (5 bases). The germline V gene encodes CDR1 SEHNR and CDR2 FQNEAQ (reference sequence). Trimming took 2 bases from V and 2 from J, leaving 13 bases between them. The CDR3 is made up of 16 amino acids. The CDR3 loop is CASSLSWQGGNQPQHF. In DNA form, the CDR3 reads TGTGCCAGCAGCTTATCATGGCAGGGCGGCAATCAGCCCCAGCATTTT. The entire variable domain, with the rest obtained from reference TRBV7-9 and TRBJ1-5, is as follows: DTGVSQNPRHKITKRGQNVTFRCDPISEHNRLYWYRQTLGQGPEFLTYFQNEAQLEKSRLLSDRFSAERPKGSFSTLEIQRTEQGDSAMYLCASSLSWQGGNQPQHFGDGTRLSIL.

The sample holds a few counts of this clonotype. The chain joins TRBV4-1 to TRBJ2-7; TRBD1 matches 8 bases. The junction had 5 bases not matched to a gene; V was cut back by 3 bases and J by 1 base. This CDR3 is built from 15 residues. CDR1 and CDR2 from the germline V gene are MGHRA and YSYEKL. DNA of the CDR3: TGCGCCAGCAGCCACCTGCAGGGGGCTTCCTACGAGCAGTACTTC. It translates to CASSHLQGASYEQYF.

This sequence joins TRBV7-9 and TRBJ1-1; TRBD1 aligns across 12 bases. The CDR3 extends over 16 amino acids. V shed 4 bases and J 2 bases; nucleotides not matched to a gene: 5. Germline V CDR1 and CDR2: SEHNR, FQNEAQ (reference sequence). Here the CDR3 DNA reads TGTGCCAGCAGCTACCCGGGACAGGGGGCAAACACTGAAGCTTTCTTT. Protein: CASSYPGQGANTEAFF.

This clonotype was found a few times. The chain carries TRBV7-2 and TRBJ2-7, with D unclear. This CDR3 comprises 14 residues. CDR1 and CDR2 from the germline V gene are SGHTA and FQGNSA. The V gene lost 2 bases and the J gene lost 0 bases, with 8 bases spanning the gap. As DNA, the CDR3 is TGTGCCAGCAGCTTATTTCTGATCTCCTACGAGCAGTACTTC. This codes for CASSLFLISYEQYF.

This clonotype was seen only a few times. The chain joins TRBV4-1 to TRBJ2-3, with TRBD2 as a possible D gene (6 bases). The V gene's germline CDR1 is MGHRA and CDR2 YSYEKL. The V end was cut by 0 bases, the J end by 2 bases, with 9 bases between. There are 15 residues in the CDR3. CDR3 DNA: TGCGCCAGCAGCCAAGATGGCGGGATCACAGATACGCAGTATTTT. It yields the protein CASSQDGGITDTQYF.

The chain employs TRBV7-6 and TRBJ2-3; D gene ambiguous. The ends were cut back, 0 bases at V and 7 bases at J, with 5 bases in the middle. CDR1 is SGHVS, CDR2 FNYEAQ, per germline. The CDR3 has 12 amino acids. CDR3 DNA sequence: TGTGCCAGCAGCTTAGCCGGATATACGCAGTATTTT. It yields the protein CASSLAGYTQYF. Looking up the rest from reference TRBV7-6 and TRBJ2-3 gives the full variable domain: GAGVSQSPRYKVTKRGQDVALRCDPISGHVSLYWYRQALGQGPEFLTYFNYEAQQDKSGLPNDRFSAERPEGSISTLTIQRTEQRDSAMYRCASSLAGYTQYFGPGTRLTVL.

This clonotype was seen only a few times. The rearrangement links TRBV10-3 to TRBJ2-5; D is ambiguous. Germline V gives CDR1 ENHRY, CDR2 SYGVKD. Trimming removed 0 bases at V and 3 bases at J, with 2 bases between. This CDR3 is built from 12 residues. The CDR3 protein is CAISESKETQYF. In DNA form, the CDR3 reads TGTGCCATCAGTGAGTCCAAAGAGACCCAGTACTTC.

This chain connects TRBV7-2 to TRBJ1-1, with TRBD1 identical over 7 bases. The ends lost 6 bases at V and 7 bases at J; junction bases unmatched: 5. Looked up from germline, CDR1 is SGHTA and CDR2 is FQGNSA. The CDR3 extends over 12 amino acids. Here the CDR3 DNA reads TGTGCCAGCAGACCGGGACAGCTTGAAGCTTTCTTT. This gives the protein CASRPGQLEAFF.

Many counts were recorded for this clonotype. The rearrangement uses TRBV7-2 and TRBJ2-1, with TRBD2 identical over 8 bases. There are 14 residues in the CDR3. CDR1 is SGHTA and CDR2 is FQGNSA in the germline V gene. Trimming removed 5 bases from V and 6 bases from J; junction bases left unmatched: 6. The CDR3 loop is CASSILAGFNEQFF. CDR3 bases: TGTGCCAGCAGCATTCTAGCGGGTTTCAATGAGCAGTTCTTC. Full variable domain (remainder filled in from reference TRBV7-2 and TRBJ2-1): GAGVSQSPSNKVTEKGKDVELRCDPISGHTALYWYRQSLGQGLEFLIYFQGNSAPDKSGLPSDRFSAERTGGSVSTLTIQRTQQEDSAVYLCASSILAGFNEQFFGPGTRLTVL.

This clonotype has only a few counts. The chain carries TRBV12-3 or TRBV12-4 and TRBJ2-1, with 8 positions matching TRBD1. CDR3 length equals 15 residues. The junction had 6 bases not matched to a gene; V was cut back by 4 bases and J by 4 bases. Here the CDR3 reads CASSSRDRGYNEQFF. The CDR3 DNA sequence: TGTGCCAGCAGTTCTCGAGACAGGGGTTACAATGAGCAGTTCTTC.

The chain couples TRBV4-3 to TRBJ1-1; no firm D call. CDR3 length: 15 residues. CDR1 LGHNA and CDR2 YSLEER come from the germline V gene. The ends were cut back, 1 base at V and 3 bases at J, with 12 bases in the middle. CDR3 nucleotides: TGCGCCAGCAGCCAAGGACGGGCCGAGCACACTGAAGCTTTCTTT. Amino acid sequence: CASSQGRAEHTEAFF.

The table lists this clonotype with a few counts. V and J are TRBV6-6 and TRBJ2-1, with D tentatively TRBD1 (5 bases). The length of the CDR3 is 12 residues. The germline V and J ends were trimmed by 8 bases and 10 bases, with 15 bases remaining between them. Germline V gene lookup returns CDR1 MNHNY and CDR2 SVGAGI (reference sequence). CDR3 protein: CASSESTGEQFF. The CDR3 nucleotides read TGTGCCAGCTCAGAGAGTACAGGAGAGCAGTTCTTC.

This clonotype was seen only a few times. This chain links TRBV12-3 or TRBV12-4 with TRBJ2-3, with D uncertain. V was pared by 7 bases and J by 0 bases, with 11 bases between. The CDR3 has 14 amino acids. CDR3 DNA sequence: TGTGCCAGCACAAAGTTCATTAGCACAGATACGCAGTATTTT. This sequence encodes CASTKFISTDTQYF.

The chain recombines TRBV12-3 or TRBV12-4 with TRBJ2-3, with D maybe TRBD1 (5 bases). CDR3 length: 14 amino acids. V lost 4 bases, J lost 3 bases, and 11 bases lay in between. The CDR3 region has the DNA TGTGCCAGCAGTTGGGGCAGGGTGACAGATACGCAGTATTTT. It yields the protein CASSWGRVTDTQYF.

V gene TRBV7-2 combines with J gene TRBJ2-7, with 7 positions matching TRBD1. The CDR3 extends over 15 amino acids. Germline V lookup: CDR1 SGHTA, CDR2 FQGNSA. The trim removed 4 bases at V and 3 bases at J, leaving 9 bases unmatched. For the CDR3, the DNA is TGTGCCAGCAGCTCACGGGACAGACCTTACTACGAGCAGTACTTC. Translation gives CASSSRDRPYYEQYF.

Worth noting for this clonotype: The CDR3 does not end in the conserved phenylalanine or tryptophan, so this is likely a read error. The genes are TRBV6-2 or TRBV6-3 and TRBJ1-1; possible D gene TRBD1, 6 bases. This CDR3 comprises 14 residues. CDR1 is MNHEY and CDR2 is SVGEGT in the germline V gene. V lost 0 bases and J lost 10, with 15 bases in between. CDR3 in DNA: TGTGCCAGCAGTTACTCAGCGGGGGGCTCGGTAGCTTTCTCT. Its translation is CASSYSAGGSVAFS.

The chain recombines TRBV27 with TRBJ1-1; D ambiguous. Germline lookup yields CDR1 MNHEY and CDR2 SMNVEV (reference sequence). Trimming removed 4 bases at V and 0 bases at J, with 15 bases between. This CDR3 comprises 16 residues. In nucleotides, the CDR3 is TGTGCCAGCAGTTACGGAGGGTTAACTTTGAACACTGAAGCTTTCTTT. Protein sequence: CASSYGGLTLNTEAFF.

This chain links TRBV7-9 with TRBJ1-4, with unresolved D. This CDR3 comprises 14 residues. The germline V and J ends were trimmed by 2 bases and 8 bases, with 12 bases remaining between them. Per the germline V gene, CDR1 is SEHNR and CDR2 is FQNEAQ (reference sequence). The CDR3 region is CASSLSPEVEKLFF. CDR3 bases: TGTGCCAGCAGCTTAAGCCCAGAGGTGGAAAAACTGTTTTTT.

The chain has TRBV7-2 and TRBJ1-3; TRBD1 is a possible D gene (5 bases). The CDR3 has 18 residues. Germline assignment: CDR1 SGHTA and CDR2 FQGNSA. Trimming pared 1 base from V and 7 bases from J, leaving 23 bases between. The CDR3 DNA follows: TGTGCCAGCAGCTTAGTCGTGGGTGGGGACCGCGCCGAGAACACCATATATTTT. Translation: CASSLVVGGDRAENTIYF.